This TCR beta chain was sequenced for a study of T cell clonotyping in hematopoietic cell transplantation (dated by TCRdb to 2020 to 2023). General notes on the study: A total of 110 to 150 blood samples were collected in the study from roughly 32 consecutive transplant recipients and their related donors. Patients were recruited between 2015 and early 2017 and followed until late 2020 or death. The investigation overall reported the following: A decrease in recipient TCR diversity was observed after transplant, and a progressive increase in pathologically expanded clonotypes was seen from day 30 to day 180. Broader TCR repertoire diversity after transplant was predicted by Inverse Simpson Index values from donors and from recipients before transplant. Recipient repertoires showed only a small fraction of overlap with donor repertoires, and over 95% appeared de novo at the given depth. The sample size was limited, and CD4 and CD8 repertoire contributions could not be separated because cells were not sorted.

The germline V gene yields SGHVS for CDR1 and FNYEAQ for CDR2. The CDR3 runs 14 residues from the cysteine to the phenylalanine. Only the CDR3 portion is preserved as DNA: 42 bases, with reading frame beginning at the first base. V and J lose 1 base and 4 bases, and a span of 10 bases separates them. As to this clone: No cognate antigen has been identified for it. Per-base quality was not reported, and no clone a single base away is much larger than it.

The immunoSEQ assay, a bias-controlled multiplex PCR with V- and J-specific primers, was used to amplify TCR beta CDR3 regions from genomic DNA. In a second PCR step, a proprietary barcode and Illumina adapter sequences were attached to the CDR3 amplicons. CDR3 libraries were sequenced on an Illumina MiSeq instrument. Per the authors' processing: immunoSEQ Analyzer 3.0 was used for export and quality control, with R Bioconductor and Immunarch used for downstream analyses. Only productive rearrangements in the normalized downsampled data set went into calculating the repertoire metrics. In the normalized cohort, a clonotype counted as pathologically expanded if the clonotype was larger than 5 templates. Repertoire diversity was measured with the Inverse Simpson Index. CMV-specificity analyses were carried out on the non-normalized data set to capture all clonotypes. The table comes from immuneACCESS by way of TCRdb, which keeps in-frame sequences with V and J called. Part of the clones is missing from these tables; in studies checked, under half for an unresolved V gene and the rest for unknown reasons. V and J calls plus clone size are reproduced from that table; the DNA served to infer D and trimming. This sample lists 15,000 to 20,000 clones; 79% were detected once. Approximately 14% of the sample is held by the ten biggest clonotypes.

For TCR beta sequencing, blood samples came from the related transplant donors. Using Nuclei Lysis Solution, genomic DNA was extracted from unfractionated peripheral blood mononuclear cells that were either fresh or cryopreserved. The V gene is TRBV7-6 and the J gene is TRBJ1-2; no D gene is confidently identified. Sample: peripheral blood mononuclear cells. The TCR comes from a man aged 60 to 75 in good health. Some clones in this sample may be carry-over from other donors' samples. The sequenced DNA: TGTGCCAGCAGCTTAGAGCCAGGAAGCTATGGCTACACCTTC. This encodes CASSLEPGSYGYTF.